This TCR beta chain was recovered during a study of regulatory T cells in long-lasting Graves disease. Sample time point: newly diagnosed GD, antithyroid drugs for less than 3 months. PBMC RNA was the source of the TCR library. The CDR3 consists of 16 residues. From germline, CDR1 is MNHNS and CDR2 SASEGT. V dropped 8 bases and J dropped 4; count of bases not matched to a gene: 15. This clonotype came up a few times. Its specificity is not known. General study findings and limits: Persistent disease showed a preference for TRBV28, TRBJ1-2 and TRBJ2-5. New patients shared some 970 public clonotypes, fewer than the roughly 2,600 shared by persistent patients.

Arm-PCR of CDR3 regions and iRepertoire HTBI primers were the basis on which TCR beta libraries were built. TCRdb reanalysed the multiplex PCR reads using MiXCR and keeps one entry per CDR3 protein. The data hold about half a million distinct CDR3 sequences, with around 12% observed a single time. Another study also made use of these data, one on T cells in Graves' hyperthyroidism and ophthalmopathy. This second study notes: The majority of expanded thyroid clonotypes above 0.001 also appeared in blood. Before onset, by a median of around six months, the model predicted ophthalmopathy.

V is TRBV6-1 and J is TRBJ2-7, with TRBD2 matching over 9 bases. The sample in question was peripheral blood mononuclear cells (PBMCs), obtained at new diagnosis, from a patient treated with antithyroid drugs. The source of this sequence is a woman in her twenties or thirties with Graves disease. CDR3 loop: CASWRGIAGVPYEQYF. The CDR3 DNA reads TGTGCCAGCTGGAGGGGTATAGCGGGAGTACCGTACGAGCAGTACTTC.